This TCR beta chain was sequenced during a study of blood T cell repertoires in COVID-19. Across the whole study: Donors in the United States, Italy and Spain gave samples during acute or convalescent COVID-19.

J was trimmed by 11 bases and V by 0 bases; bases with no gene match: 7. The CDR3 contains 13 residues. Looked up from germline, CDR1 is SGHAT and CDR2 is FQNNGV. In the study's own analysis: Quantification of nucleated cells was approximated via reference gene primer amplification. Method: immunoSEQ multiplex PCR; TCRdb's copy keeps in-frame clones and lacks some. That table furnishes V, J and clone size, whereas the DNA furnished D and trimming. The top ten hold 4.5% to 7% of the sample, which has 56,000 or so clones, approximately 79% seen once. Sequencing used peripheral blood. This sequence was found in an older woman with acute or convalescent COVID-19. The chain links TRBV11-2 to TRBJ2-7; 7 bases line up with TRBD2. The CDR3 region is CASSLDGGGFKYF. The CDR3 coding sequence is TGTGCCAGCAGCTTAGATGGGGGGGGTTTCAAGTACTTC. The full variable domain, completed using reference TRBV11-2 and TRBJ2-7, is EAGVAQSPRYKIIEKRQSVAFWCNPISGHATLYWYQQILGQGPKLLIQFQNNGVVDDSQLPKDRFSAERLKGVDSTLKIQPAKLEDSAVYLCASSLDGGGFKYFGPGTRLTVT.